These T cell receptor beta chains were read from a single sample in a study of blood T cell repertoires in COVID-19. Method: immunoSEQ multiplex PCR; TCRdb's copy keeps in-frame clones and lacks some. This table has 250,000 to 350,000 clones, more than 85% appearing once. The sequencing input was PBMCs or T cells enriched from blood (not recorded which). The source of these receptors is a young woman who had recovered from COVID-19. Both conserved end residues are part of each CDR3. A D gene is named only where the DNA matches it firmly. Clone size is stated in some rows and not others, as once, few, many or a class when expanded.

J gene: TRBJ2-7
clone size: -
D gene: TRBD2
V gene: TRBV14
CDR3 protein: CASSQVGAGEGQYF
CDR3 DNA: TGTGCCAGCAGCCAAGTTGGGGCGGGGGAAGGGCAGTACTTC

J gene: TRBJ2-1
clone size: -
D gene: -
V gene: TRBV15
CDR3 protein: CATSDTHSVTPDEQFF
CDR3 DNA: TGTGCCACCAGCGATACTCATAGCGTAACACCAGATGAGCAGTTCTTC

J gene: TRBJ2-5
clone size: few
D gene: TRBD2
V gene: TRBV5-1
CDR3 protein: CASSGDYQETQYF
CDR3 DNA: TGCGCCAGCAGCGGGGACTATCAAGAGACCCAGTACTTC

J gene: TRBJ2-2
clone size: -
D gene: TRBD1
V gene: TRBV28
CDR3 protein: CASSEGAQGATGELFF
CDR3 DNA: TGTGCCAGCAGTGAAGGCGCCCAGGGGGCGACCGGGGAGCTGTTTTTT

J gene: TRBJ2-3
clone size: -
D gene: TRBD2
V gene: TRBV5-6
CDR3 protein: CASSSVAGGPTTDTQYF
CDR3 DNA: TGTGCCAGCAGCTCGGTAGCGGGGGGGCCGACCACAGATACGCAGTATTTT

J gene: TRBJ2-3
clone size: -
D gene: -
V gene: TRBV12-2
CDR3 protein: CASRSKDSTVTDTQYF
CDR3 DNA: TGTGCAAGTCGCTCTAAGGACTCTACCGTGACAGATACGCAGTATTTT

J gene: TRBJ2-7
clone size: -
D gene: TRBD1
V gene: TRBV3-1/TRBV3-2
CDR3 protein: CASSGQGFSYEQYF
CDR3 DNA: TGTGCCAGCAGCGGACAGGGGTTCTCCTACGAGCAGTACTTC

J gene: TRBJ1-4
clone size: -
D gene: -
V gene: TRBV19
CDR3 protein: CASRNRDDEKLFF
CDR3 DNA: TGTGCCAGTAGGAACAGGGACGATGAAAAACTGTTTTTT

J gene: TRBJ1-1
clone size: once
D gene: -
V gene: TRBV28
CDR3 protein: CASSLQGRLEAFF
CDR3 DNA: TGTGCCAGCAGTCTCCAGGGGCGACTTGAAGCTTTCTTT

J gene: TRBJ2-5
clone size: -
D gene: TRBD2
V gene: TRBV28
CDR3 protein: CASSLGGAGTQYF
CDR3 DNA: TGTGCCAGCAGTTTGGGTGGAGCGGGAACCCAGTACTTC

J gene: TRBJ1-6
clone size: once
D gene: TRBD1
V gene: TRBV4-3
CDR3 protein: CASSQALQGAPLHF
CDR3 DNA: TGCGCCAGCAGCCAAGCTTTACAGGGGGCACCCCTCCACTTT

J gene: TRBJ1-3
clone size: -
D gene: -
V gene: TRBV7-9
CDR3 protein: CASSLPPTLGGNTIYF
CDR3 DNA: TGTGCCAGCAGCTTACCCCCGACATTAGGTGGAAACACCATATATTTT

J gene: TRBJ1-5
clone size: -
D gene: -
V gene: TRBV6-1
CDR3 protein: CASSEKGDQPQHF
CDR3 DNA: TGTGCCAGCAGTGAAAAGGGAGATCAGCCCCAGCATTTT

J gene: TRBJ2-7
clone size: -
D gene: TRBD1
V gene: TRBV5-1
CDR3 protein: CASSLASRNPQGASSYEQYF
CDR3 DNA: TGCGCCAGCAGCTTGGCGAGCCGGAACCCCCAGGGGGCGAGCTCCTACGAGCAGTACTTC

J gene: TRBJ1-1
clone size: -
D gene: TRBD1
V gene: TRBV6-2/TRBV6-3
CDR3 protein: CASSYSGQGTEAFF
CDR3 DNA: TGTGCCAGCAGTTACTCAGGACAGGGCACTGAAGCTTTCTTT